These T cell receptor beta chains were read from a single sample in a study of blood T cell repertoires in COVID-19. Libraries were prepared by immunoSEQ multiplex PCR; TCRdb keeps only in-frame clonotypes and omits some of them. Of around 300,000 clones in the sample, around 90% were seen once. Sequenced input: peripheral blood. The source of these receptors is a young man with active or convalescent COVID-19. Each CDR3 is given with its conserved first and last residue. D genes are given only for firm matches. Not every row has a clone size; where given, it reads once, few, many or a size class.

v_gene	abundance	j_gene	d_gene	CDR3aa	CDR3nt
TRBV30	.	TRBJ1-1	.	CAWSVGGNTEAFF	TGTGCCTGGAGTGTAGGGGGGAACACTGAAGCTTTCTTT
TRBV7-3	once	TRBJ2-5	TRBD2	CASSVAGGLRETQYF	TGTGCCAGCAGCGTAGCGGGGGGGCTAAGGGAGACCCAGTACTTC
TRBV6-2/TRBV6-3	.	TRBJ1-1	.	CASSYAGQQAFF	TGTGCCAGCAGTTACGCCGGACAGCAAGCTTTCTTT
TRBV2	.	TRBJ1-2	.	CASTERSPTGILSMGYTF	TGTGCCAGCACTGAACGATCACCTACAGGGATTCTTTCTATGGGCTACACCTTC
TRBV27	.	TRBJ2-3	TRBD1	CASSPGGSGDTQYF	TGTGCCAGCAGTCCAGGGGGCTCTGGAGATACGCAGTATTTT
TRBV5-6	.	TRBJ1-1	TRBD1	CASSYTGAAAFF	TGTGCCAGCAGCTATACAGGGGCGGCGGCTTTCTTT
TRBV12-3/TRBV12-4	.	TRBJ1-2	.	CASNAQGGGYTF	TGTGCCAGCAACGCACAGGGTGGTGGCTACACCTTC
TRBV6-5	few	TRBJ1-6	.	CASTPSGSGNSPLHF	TGTGCCAGCACCCCATCGGGTAGTGGGAATTCACCCCTCCACTTT
TRBV19	.	TRBJ1-4	.	CASSIDLARREKLFF	TGTGCCAGTAGTATAGATCTTGCCCGGAGGGAAAAACTGTTTTTT
TRBV29-1	.	TRBJ1-2	.	CSVAQVGIRGYTF	TGCAGCGTTGCCCAGGTCGGTATACGTGGCTACACCTTC
TRBV6-5	.	TRBJ1-4	.	CASSPRVAPNEKLFF	TGTGCCAGCAGTCCCAGGGTGGCTCCTAATGAAAAACTGTTTTTT
TRBV9	.	TRBJ2-7	TRBD1	CASSAPGQPPGYQYF	TGTGCCAGCAGCGCCCCGGGACAGCCTCCAGGGTATCAGTACTTC
TRBV4-2	.	TRBJ2-7	.	CASSPNRDSYEQYF	TGTGCCAGCAGCCCGAACCGGGATTCCTACGAGCAGTACTTC
TRBV18	.	TRBJ2-1	.	CASSTRQLIYNEQFF	TGTGCCAGCTCTACACGGCAACTAATCTACAATGAGCAGTTCTTC
TRBV7-6	.	TRBJ1-1	TRBD1	CASSIRTGVNTEAFF	TGTGCCAGCAGCATAAGGACAGGGGTAAACACTGAAGCTTTCTTT
TRBV5-4	.	TRBJ1-2	TRBD1	CASSLSRGDYGYTF	TGTGCCAGCAGCTTGTCCAGGGGGGACTATGGCTACACCTTC
TRBV3-1/TRBV3-2	.	TRBJ1-6	.	CASSQVGSLHF	TGTGCCAGCAGCCAAGTCGGGTCCCTCCACTTT
TRBV11-2	once	TRBJ1-1	.	CASGSAAGQLNTEAFF	TGTGCCAGCGGCTCCGCCGCCGGACAGCTGAACACTGAAGCTTTCTTT
TRBV27	.	TRBJ2-7	TRBD1	CASSYRGIYEQYF	TGTGCCAGCAGTTACAGGGGTATCTACGAGCAGTACTTC
TRBV19	.	TRBJ1-1	.	CASSIDRVGGLNTEAFF	TGTGCCAGTAGTATAGATCGGGTAGGGGGACTGAACACTGAAGCTTTCTTT
TRBV5-5	once	TRBJ2-7	.	CASSLAGGSSYEQYF	TGTGCCAGCAGCTTGGCGGGGGGCTCCTCCTACGAGCAGTACTTC
TRBV23-1	.	TRBJ1-2	.	CASSHTIWNGDGYTF	TGCGCCAGCAGTCACACTATCTGGAACGGAGATGGCTACACCTTC
TRBV15	.	TRBJ1-5	TRBD1	CATSRDLTGGNQPQHF	TGTGCCACCAGCAGAGATCTGACAGGGGGTAATCAGCCCCAGCATTTT
TRBV4-1	.	TRBJ1-1	.	CASSLRGTNTEAFF	TGCGCCAGCAGCCTTAGAGGAACGAACACTGAAGCTTTCTTT
TRBV6-5	.	TRBJ1-6	TRBD1	CASSYNRGDSPLHF	TGTGCCAGCAGTTACAACAGGGGGGATTCACCCCTCCACTTT
TRBV29-1	.	TRBJ1-2	TRBD1	CSASTGPYGYTF	TGCAGCGCCTCGACAGGGCCCTATGGCTACACCTTC
TRBV11-3	.	TRBJ1-4	.	CASSSYIEKLFF	TGTGCCAGCAGCTCTTACATTGAAAAACTGTTTTTT
TRBV15	.	TRBJ1-1	.	CATSRERGFEAFF	TGTGCCACCAGCAGAGAACGGGGGTTTGAAGCTTTCTTT
TRBV5-6	.	TRBJ2-3	TRBD2	CASSLVRLAGEFSTDTQYF	TGTGCCAGCAGCTTGGTGCGTCTAGCGGGGGAGTTTAGCACAGATACGCAGTATTTT
TRBV27	.	TRBJ2-3	.	CASSPTLITDTQYF	TGTGCCAGCAGTCCCACTCTAATCACAGATACGCAGTATTTT
TRBV10-3	.	TRBJ2-3	.	CAISAGVNTDTQYF	TGTGCCATCAGTGCAGGGGTGAACACAGATACGCAGTATTTT
TRBV7-9	.	TRBJ1-1	.	CASSLAPGSDTEAFF	TGTGCCAGCAGCTTAGCTCCAGGGTCGGACACTGAAGCTTTCTTT
TRBV5-6	.	TRBJ2-1	.	CASSWGGASEQFF	TGTGCCAGCAGCTGGGGGGGGGCGAGTGAGCAGTTCTTC
TRBV3-1/TRBV3-2	once	TRBJ2-5	TRBD1	CASSQSDRAKETQYF	TGTGCCAGCAGCCAATCAGACAGGGCTAAAGAGACCCAGTACTTC